These 10 T cell receptor beta chains share one sample of origin, sequenced in a study of Graves' ophthalmopathy and Graves' hyperthyroidism. Amplified TCR beta CDR3 regions were obtained using RNA transcripts as template. An opening RT-PCR round employed HTBI primers and preceded a second-round multiplex PCR. MiXCR was run by TCRdb on the multiplex PCR reads, yielding one entry per CDR3 protein. The sample lists 300,000 to 450,000 distinct CDR3 sequences; about 18% were seen once. Sequenced input: peripheral blood. Source of these receptors: an adult woman with stable Graves' hyperthyroidism.

The table lists this clonotype with many counts. V is TRBV19 and J is TRBJ2-7; D gene ambiguous. From germline, CDR1 is LNHDA and CDR2 SQIVND (reference sequence). V was trimmed by 9 bases and J by 5 bases, leaving 14 bases between them. CDR3 size: 12 residues. CDR3 nucleotide sequence: TGTGCCAGCGGCGGTCTGGCGCACGAGCAGTACTTC. This sequence encodes CASGGLAHEQYF.

This clonotype has ten or more counts. The rearrangement links TRBV28 to TRBJ2-5, with no clear D. This CDR3 contains 11 residues. Trimming pared 5 bases from V and 5 bases from J, leaving 6 bases between. Germline lookup yields CDR1 MDHEN and CDR2 SYDVKM. Here the CDR3 reads CASSDLETQYF. The CDR3 bases are TGTGCCAGCAGTGACCTGGAGACCCAGTACTTC.

This clonotype was detected many times. The chain has TRBV11-1 and TRBJ1-1; tentatively, D is TRBD1 (5 bases). CDR1 is SGHAT and CDR2 is FQDESV in the germline V gene (reference sequence). V lost 4 bases, J lost 3 bases, and 18 bases lay in between. This CDR3 comprises 16 residues. This chain's CDR3 is CASSSGAPEGYTEAFF. Here the CDR3 DNA reads TGTGCCAGCAGCTCTGGGGCACCCGAAGGGTACACTGAAGCTTTCTTT.

Note on this clonotype: This CDR3 fails to terminate in the conserved phenylalanine or tryptophan, so it likely reflects a read error. The chain recombines TRBV5-1 with TRBJ2-7, with 7 nucleotides matching TRBD1. In germline, CDR1 is SGHRS, CDR2 YFSETQ. The CDR3 consists of 12 residues. Unmatched junction bases numbered 3, after V lost 3 bases and J lost 6 bases. The CDR3 protein is CASSSTGAEQYL. DNA for the CDR3: TGCGCCAGCAGCTCTACAGGGGCCGAGCAGTACCTC.

The genes are TRBV20-1 and TRBJ2-7; D not certain. CDR1 is DFQATT, CDR2 SNEGSKA, per germline (reference sequence). Trimming took 2 bases from V and 2 from J, leaving 16 bases between them. CDR3 length equals 15 residues. CDR3 in DNA: TGCAGTGCTAGAAACCAACCTTTTGACCCCTACGAGCAGTACTTC. Protein product: CSARNQPFDPYEQYF.

This clonotype was recorded many times. This sequence joins TRBV28 and TRBJ2-7; 7 bases fit TRBD1. Germline CDR1 reads MDHEN; CDR2 reads SYDVKM. V lost 11 bases and J lost 0; bases outside the gene matches: 4. The CDR3 covers 12 residues. The CDR3 coding sequence is TGTGCCGCCCGGGACAGCTCCTACGAGCAGTACTTC. Translation: CAARDSSYEQYF.

There are a few counts of this clonotype. The V call is TRBV4-1, the J call TRBJ2-7; 9 bases match TRBD1. Per the germline V gene, CDR1 is MGHRA and CDR2 is YSYEKL. The CDR3 sequence is 15 residues long. Germline trimming cut 1 base from V and 3 bases from J; bases unmatched to any gene: 4. The CDR3 DNA is TGCGCCAGCAGCCAAGTCGGGACAGGGTTCTACGAGCAGTACTTC. Translated: CASSQVGTGFYEQYF.

This clonotype was seen repeatedly, ten times or more. The chain employs TRBV24-1 and TRBJ1-5, with D tentatively TRBD1 (5 bases). The CDR3 extends over 13 amino acids. Trimming shortened V by 5 bases and J by 4 bases, and 8 bases separated the two germline ends. Per germline, CDR1 KGHDR and CDR2 SFDVKD. The CDR3 bases are TGTGCCACCAGTGTTGGGACTAATCAGCCCCAGCATTTT. It translates to CATSVGTNQPQHF.

This clonotype was seen many times. The chain employs TRBV13 and TRBJ1-6; no reliable D call. Trimming shortened V by 2 bases and J by 4 bases, and 12 bases separated the two germline ends. This CDR3 region has 16 residues. CDR1 is PRHDT, CDR2 FYEKMQ, per germline (reference sequence). The CDR3 here is CASSLRLEGYNSPLHF. The CDR3 coding sequence is TGTGCCAGCAGCTTACGGCTAGAGGGATATAATTCACCCCTCCACTTT. The full variable domain, in which reference TRBV13 and TRBJ1-6 provide the parts outside the CDR3, is AAGVIQSPRHLIKEKRETATLKCYPIPRHDTVYWYQQGPGQDPQFLISFYEKMQSDKGSIPDRFSAQQFSDYHSELNMSSLELGDSALYFCASSLRLEGYNSPLHFGNGTRLTVT.

This clonotype was seen many times. J is TRBJ1-1 and V is TRBV5-1; TRBD1 might be the D (5 bases). V lost 0 bases to trimming and J lost 6 bases, with 15 bases between them. This CDR3 has 15 amino acids. Germline-derived CDR1 and CDR2 are SGHRS and YFSETQ. The CDR3: CASSLEGTDRPEAFF. The CDR3, as DNA: TGCGCCAGCAGCTTGGAAGGGACGGACCGTCCTGAAGCTTTCTTT.